The T cell receptor beta chain under discussion was sequenced for a study of CD8+ T cells in alopecia areata. The study's findings and limits: Sequenced scalp T cells also include alphabeta T cells resident in normal skin.

Concerning this clone: What it binds is unknown.

RNA was isolated and reverse transcribed to cDNA, the sequencing template. Produced via immunoSEQ multiplex PCR; TCRdb's table is partial and in-frame only. Of about 170,000 clones in the sample, 65% to 75% were seen once. Germline loops: CDR1 LGHNT, CDR2 FRNRAP. The CDR3 is made up of 14 amino acids. Trimming shortened V by 5 bases and J by 1 base, and 12 bases separated the two germline ends. The source is a human donor with alopecia areata. The sample was CD8+ T cells sorted from blood, taken at week 0. The V call is TRBV12-5, the J call TRBJ2-7, with D tentatively TRBD1 or TRBD2 (5 bases each). The CDR3 DNA is TGTGCTAGTGGTCCGGGGACGGATTCCTACGAGCAGTACTTC. It translates to CASGPGTDSYEQYF.